This TCR beta chain was recorded in a study of CD8+ T cells in alopecia areata. Study-wide points: Lesional scalp displayed greater clonality than normal scalp, most notably in alopecia totalis/universalis. Shared TCR sequences were less clear between patients than in mice, possibly partly from HLA diversity.

Treatment in this sample: oral pan-JAK inhibitor, 5-10 mg twice daily. In alopecia areata patients, both lesional scalp punch biopsies and peripheral blood were collected. Extracted from the samples, RNA was reverse transcribed into cDNA to serve as the sequencing template. Only in-frame clones appear in the TCRdb table, and some are missing; sequencing was by immunoSEQ multiplex PCR. The data hold over 100,000 clones, with about 50% observed a single time. A word on this clone: The antigen is not known.

The CDR3 is 15 residues long. V was cut by 4 bases and J by 2 bases, with 15 bases left in between. Germline V gene sequence: CDR1 GTSNPN, CDR2 SVGIG (reference sequence). The source of this sequence is a human donor with alopecia areata. The J gene is TRBJ1-3, the V gene TRBV30; a weak D match, TRBD1 (6 bases). Sequenced here: CD4+ T cells sorted from blood, sampled at week 4, from a patient treated with tofacitinib. For the CDR3, the DNA is TGTGCCTGGACTACCGACGGGGGCCCTGGAAACACCATATATTTT. Translation: CAWTTDGGPGNTIYF. Full variable domain (remainder filled in from reference TRBV30 and TRBJ1-3): SQTIHQWPATLVQPVGSPLSLECTVEGTSNPNLYWYRQAAGRGLQLLFYSVGIGQISSEVPQNLSASRPQDRQFILSSKKLLLSDSGFYLCAWTTDGGPGNTIYFGEGSWLTVV.